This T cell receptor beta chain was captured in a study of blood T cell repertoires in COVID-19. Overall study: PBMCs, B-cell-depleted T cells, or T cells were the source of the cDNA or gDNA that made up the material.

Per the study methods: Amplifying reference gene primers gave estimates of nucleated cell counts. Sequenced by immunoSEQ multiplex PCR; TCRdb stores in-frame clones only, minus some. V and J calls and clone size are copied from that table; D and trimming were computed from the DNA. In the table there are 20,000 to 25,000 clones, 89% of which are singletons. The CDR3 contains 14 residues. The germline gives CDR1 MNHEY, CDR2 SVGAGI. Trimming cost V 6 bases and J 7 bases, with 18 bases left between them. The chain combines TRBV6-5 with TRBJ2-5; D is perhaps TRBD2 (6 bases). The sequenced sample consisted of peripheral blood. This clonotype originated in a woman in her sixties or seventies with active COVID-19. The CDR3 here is CASSGLGTFGTQYF. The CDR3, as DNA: TGTGCCAGCAGCGGACTCGGGACTTTTGGGACCCAGTACTTC.